Listed here are 15 T cell receptor beta chains from one sample, sequenced in a study of Ad26.COV2.S vaccination and SARS-CoV-2 variants. The treatment denotes: approximately 18 received Ad26.COV2.S at low or high dose, single or two shots; 5 received placebo; per-sample allocation not given. It was on day 63 after the first vaccine or placebo injection that samples were taken. Clones were sequenced by immunoSEQ multiplex PCR, and TCRdb holds only the in-frame ones, with some missing. The table has about 400,000 clones, around 85% seen once. The sample here was peripheral blood, taken in a trial of Ad26.COV2.S vaccine versus placebo. The receptors were gathered from a person aged 18-65 years who received the Ad26.COV2.S COVID-19 vaccine or a placebo.

The chain has TRBV5-4 and TRBJ2-2, with D hard to call. CDR1 SGHNT and CDR2 YYREEE come from the germline V gene (reference sequence). The CDR3 consists of 14 residues. Trimming cost V 0 bases and J 1 base, with 4 bases left between them. The CDR3 region has the DNA TGTGCCAGCAGCTTGGGTGGGAACACCGGGGAGCTGTTTTTT. This gives the protein CASSLGGNTGELFF.

This clone was seen only once. The V and J genes are TRBV18 and TRBJ1-3; unclear D gene. The CDR3 runs to 16 residues. Germline V gene lookup returns CDR1 KGHSH and CDR2 LQKENI. Deletions cut 2 bases from V and 0 bases from J, with 11 bases between. Written as DNA, the CDR3 is TGTGCCAGCTCACCAAACTCCGGATTCTCTGGAAACACCATATATTTT. This codes for CASSPNSGFSGNTIYF.

The chain uses TRBV9 and TRBJ2-3; D unresolved. The CDR3 has 13 residues. CDR1 is SGDLS, CDR2 YYNGEE, per germline. The V end was cut by 4 bases, the J end by 3 bases, with 9 bases between. Here the CDR3 DNA reads TGTGCCAGCAGCCCCGGGTGGACAGATACGCAGTATTTT. Amino acid sequence: CASSPGWTDTQYF.

V usage is TRBV5-1 and J usage is TRBJ2-4; 11 positions agree with TRBD1. The CDR3 runs 18 residues. J gave up 3 bases and V 4 bases, and 12 bases lay outside the gene matches. Germline V gene data show CDR1 as SGHRS and CDR2 as YFSETQ. CDR3 nucleotides: TGCGCCAGCAGCCTGAACCCCGCGGGACAGGGGGTCAAAAACATTCAGTACTTC. Translated: CASSLNPAGQGVKNIQYF. The full variable domain, completed using reference TRBV5-1 and TRBJ2-4, is KAGVTQTPRYLIKTRGQQVTLSCSPISGHRSVSWYQQTPGQGLQFLFEYFSETQRNKGNFPGRFSGRQFSNSRSEMNVSTLELGDSALYLCASSLNPAGQGVKNIQYFGAGTRLSVL.

The chain recombines TRBV9 with TRBJ1-1, with D unresolved. The germline CDR1 and CDR2 sequences are SGDLS and YYNGEE. V lost 4 bases and J 0 bases, leaving 10 bases between the germline ends. The CDR3 totals 14 residues. The CDR3 coding sequence is TGTGCCAGCAGCTCAAGGGTCATGAACACTGAAGCTTTCTTT. Protein product: CASSSRVMNTEAFF.

V usage is TRBV12-5 and J usage is TRBJ2-7; D may be TRBD1 (5 bases). The CDR3 is made up of 12 amino acids. The germline V gene encodes CDR1 LGHNT and CDR2 FRNRAP. Trimming took 2 bases from V and 12 from J, leaving 14 bases between them. The CDR3 bases are TGTGCTAGTGGTTTGTGGTCTGGACATATGTACTTC. It encodes CASGLWSGHMYF.

This clone was seen once. J is TRBJ2-3 and V is TRBV3-1 (or the pseudogene TRBV3-2), with D maybe TRBD1 (5 bases). V gave up 0 bases and J gave up 1 base, with 14 bases separating them. CDR1 LGHDT and CDR2 YNNKEL come from the germline V gene (reference sequence). The CDR3 spans 17 residues. CDR3 nucleotide sequence: TGTGCCAGCAGCCAAGAGGCCAGGGTGTGGGGCACAGATACGCAGTATTTT. As protein: CASSQEARVWGTDTQYF.

J is TRBJ2-7 and V is TRBV15; 10 bases map to TRBD1. Looked up from germline, CDR1 is LNHNV and CDR2 is YYDKDF (reference sequence). The CDR3 runs 15 residues. With V trimmed by 3 bases and J by 2 bases, 4 bases remained unmatched. This chain's CDR3 is CATSRGGTGAYEQYF. The CDR3 DNA is TGTGCCACCAGCAGGGGGGGGACAGGGGCCTACGAGCAGTACTTC.

This clone has only one observation. The chain employs TRBV5-1 and TRBJ1-6, with D uncertain. V was clipped by 1 base and J by 3 bases, with 8 bases between them. Germline loops: CDR1 SGHRS, CDR2 YFSETQ. CDR3 length: 15 amino acids. CDR3 DNA: TGCGCCAGCAGCTTGTCGGGCTTCTATAATTCACCCCTCCACTTT. It is translated as CASSLSGFYNSPLHF.

V and J are TRBV15 and TRBJ1-3, with 8 nucleotides matching TRBD1. J lost 2 bases, V lost 9 bases, and 3 bases had no gene match. Germline CDR1 and CDR2: LNHNV and YYDKDF (reference sequence). The CDR3 loop spans 13 amino acids. In DNA, the CDR3 is TGTGCCACGACAGGGGACCCTGGAAACACCATATATTTT. It codes for CATTGDPGNTIYF.

The V gene is TRBV30, the J gene TRBJ2-5; D gene uncertain. CDR3 length: 11 amino acids. From germline, CDR1 is GTSNPN and CDR2 SVGIG (reference sequence). Trimming took off 7 bases at V and 5 bases at J, with 11 bases between the two ends. In DNA form, the CDR3 reads TGTGCCTCAGCCCAGTCGGAGACCCAGTACTTC. Translating gives CASAQSETQYF.

The chain recombines TRBV7-6 with TRBJ2-5, with TRBD2 identical over 10 bases. Germline-derived CDR1 and CDR2 are SGHVS and FNYEAQ. This CDR3 comprises 19 residues. Trimming took 2 bases from V and 1 from J; bases not matched to a gene: 13. DNA of the CDR3: TGTGCCAGCAGCTTATCGGTACTAGCGGGGCCAGAAACCCAAGAGACCCAGTACTTC. Protein product: CASSLSVLAGPETQETQYF.

In this sample, this clone turned up once. This chain joins TRBV5-1 and TRBJ2-7, with 7 bases aligning to TRBD1. The germline V gene has CDR1 SGHRS and CDR2 YFSETQ. The CDR3 sequence is 15 residues long. Trimming took 4 bases from V and 3 from J; bases not matched to a gene: 10. The CDR3 sequence is CASSPKGTAIYEQYF. CDR3 sequence (DNA): TGCGCCAGCAGCCCGAAAGGGACAGCCATCTACGAGCAGTACTTC.

The rearrangement joins TRBV2 to TRBJ1-4; 8 nucleotides agree with TRBD1. With V trimmed by 1 base and J by 7 bases, 11 bases remained unmatched. The CDR3 spans 17 residues. Germline CDR1 and CDR2: SNHLY and FYNNEI. The CDR3 loop reads CASSEGRTTGEGEKLFF. DNA of the CDR3: TGTGCCAGCAGTGAAGGAAGAACGACAGGGGAGGGTGAAAAACTGTTTTTT.

V is TRBV4-1 and J is TRBJ2-1, with TRBD2 identical over 9 bases. Germline trimming cut 3 bases from V and 6 bases from J; bases unmatched to any gene: 9. Germline CDR1 reads MGHRA; CDR2 reads YSYEKL. This CDR3 is 16 amino acids long. CDR3 DNA: TGCGCCAGCAGCCACCTCGGGCGGGGGGGCTTCAATGAGCAGTTCTTC. It specifies CASSHLGRGGFNEQFF.